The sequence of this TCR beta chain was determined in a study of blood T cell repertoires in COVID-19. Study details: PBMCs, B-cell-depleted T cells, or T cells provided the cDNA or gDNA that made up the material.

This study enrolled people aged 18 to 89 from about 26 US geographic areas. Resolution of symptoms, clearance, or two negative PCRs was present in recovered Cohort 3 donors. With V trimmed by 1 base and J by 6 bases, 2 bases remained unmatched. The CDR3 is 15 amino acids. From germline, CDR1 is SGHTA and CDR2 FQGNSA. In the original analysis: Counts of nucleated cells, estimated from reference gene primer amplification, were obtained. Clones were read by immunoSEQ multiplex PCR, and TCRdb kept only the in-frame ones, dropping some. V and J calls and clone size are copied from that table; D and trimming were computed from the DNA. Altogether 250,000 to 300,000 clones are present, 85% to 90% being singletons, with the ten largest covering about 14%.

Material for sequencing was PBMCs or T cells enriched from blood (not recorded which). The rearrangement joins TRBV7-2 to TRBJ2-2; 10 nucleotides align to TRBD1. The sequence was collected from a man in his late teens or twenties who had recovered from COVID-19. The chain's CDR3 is CASSLVGTGAGELFF. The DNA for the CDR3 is TGTGCCAGCAGCTTAGTCGGGACAGGGGCCGGGGAGCTGTTTTTT.